Listed below are T cell receptor beta chains from one sample, sequenced in a study of blood T cells in healthy people across ages. TCRdb recomputed calls from the 5' RACE reads with MiXCR, one row per CDR3 protein. The data hold some 640,000 distinct CDR3 sequences, with 49% observed a single time. Material: blood. The receptors were gathered from a woman in her fifties or sixties in good health. Each CDR3 is given with its conserved first and last residue. D genes are given only for firm matches. A row's size may be missing; if present it is once, few, many or a size class.

d_call,j_call,v_call,clone_size,cdr3_nt,cdr3_aa
TRBD2,TRBJ2-1,TRBV5-1,few,TGCGCCAGCTCGACTAGCGGGAGTGGTATTGAGCAGTTCTTC,CASSTSGSGIEQFF
TRBD2,TRBJ2-1,TRBV4-3,.,TGCGCCAGCAGCCAGGATACCGGGACTAGCATTCTTTGGGGTGAGCAGTTCTTC,CASSQDTGTSILWGEQFF
TRBD1,TRBJ1-6,TRBV28,.,TGTGCCAGCAGAACCGGACAGGGGGCTTTTTTATCACCCCTCCACTTT,CASRTGQGAFLSPLHF
.,TRBJ2-5,TRBV28,.,TGTGCCAGCAGTTTGCCCGGGAGCTTGGCGGAGACCCAGTACTTC,CASSLPGSLAETQYF
.,TRBJ2-6,TRBV27,few,TGTGCCAGCAGTTTATACGGGAACTCTGGGGCCAACGTCCTGACTTTC,CASSLYGNSGANVLTF
TRBD1,TRBJ2-7,TRBV20-1,few,TGCAGTGCCATCCCGGGACAGGGGGGAGACGAGCAGTACTTC,CSAIPGQGGDEQYF
TRBD1,TRBJ2-7,TRBV6-5,few,TGTGCCAGCAGAGCAGGGACAGGTCCCTACGAGCAGTACTTC,CASRAGTGPYEQYF
TRBD2,TRBJ2-5,TRBV2,many,TGTGCCAGCAGTGAAGCTAGCGGGAGGGATGAGACCCAGTACTTC,CASSEASGRDETQYF
TRBD1,TRBJ2-3,TRBV20-1,.,TGCAGTGCCGGGGGGCGGGACAGGGGGCAAGATACGCAGTATTTT,CSAGGRDRGQDTQYF
.,TRBJ1-2,TRBV20-1,.,TGCAGTGCTAGAGATACATGGGGAAACCACTATAACTATGGCTACACCTTC,CSARDTWGNHYNYGYTF
.,TRBJ2-3,TRBV20-1,.,TGCAGTGCTAAACCGACCTACCTCACAGATACGCAGTATTTT,CSAKPTYLTDTQYF
TRBD1,TRBJ1-2,TRBV7-8,few,TGTGCCAGCAGCCTTTGGACAGGGGTCAACTATGGCTACACCTTC,CASSLWTGVNYGYTF
TRBD1,TRBJ2-1,TRBV20-1,.,TGCAGTGCTAGAGACCACAGGGGGCACAATGAGCAGTTCTTC,CSARDHRGHNEQFF
.,TRBJ2-7,TRBV30,.,TGTGCCTGGAGTGAAGTGGCCTACGAGCAGTACTTC,CAWSEVAYEQYF
.,TRBJ1-6,TRBV9,.,TGTGCCAGCAGCGTAGATGGGGGCCATAATTCACCCCTCCACTTT,CASSVDGGHNSPLHF
.,TRBJ2-5,TRBV20-1,.,TGCAGTGCTACACCAACTTGGGAGTCAGATCAAGAGACCCAGTACTTC,CSATPTWESDQETQYF
.,TRBJ2-5,TRBV6-2/TRBV6-3,.,TGTGCCAGCAGAGAGGGACTGCCGCAGTGGTACCAAGAGTCCCAGTACTTC,CASREGLPQWYQESQYF
.,TRBJ2-1,TRBV9,.,TGTGCCAGCAGCTCCCTGAACTATCAGAAGCAGTTCTTC,CASSSLNYQKQFF
.,TRBJ2-1,TRBV7-2,once,TGTGCCAGCAGCTTAGGGTTAGAGGGGCAGTTCTTC,CASSLGLEGQFF
.,TRBJ2-2,TRBV4-3,.,TGCGCCAGCAGCCAAGATCGCTCTAGCGACGGGGAGCTGTTTTTT,CASSQDRSSDGELFF
.,TRBJ2-4,TRBV29-1,.,TGCAGTGTGACATTGGGGGTAGGAGCCAAAAACATTCAGTACTTC,CSVTLGVGAKNIQYF
.,TRBJ2-2,TRBV11-1,.,TGTGCCAGCAGCTTTCGGGTTACGAACACCGGGGAGCTGTTTTTT,CASSFRVTNTGELFF
TRBD2,TRBJ2-1,TRBV4-2,.,TGTGCCAGCAGCCAAGGTTCGGCTAGCGGGAACCCTGAGCAGTTCTTC,CASSQGSASGNPEQFF
TRBD1,TRBJ2-7,TRBV29-1,.,TGCAGCGCCCAGGGACAGGACTCAACCTACGAGCAGTACTTC,CSAQGQDSTYEQYF